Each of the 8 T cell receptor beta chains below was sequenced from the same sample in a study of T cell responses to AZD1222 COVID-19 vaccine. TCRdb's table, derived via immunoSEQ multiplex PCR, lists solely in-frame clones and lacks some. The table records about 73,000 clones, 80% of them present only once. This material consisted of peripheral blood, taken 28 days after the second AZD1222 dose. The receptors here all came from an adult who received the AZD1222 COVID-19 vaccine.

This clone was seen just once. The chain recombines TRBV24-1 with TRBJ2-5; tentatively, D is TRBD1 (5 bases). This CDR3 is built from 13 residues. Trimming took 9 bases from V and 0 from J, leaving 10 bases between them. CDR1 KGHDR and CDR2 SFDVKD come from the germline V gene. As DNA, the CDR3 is TGTGCCACCCAGACAGAGTACCAAGAGACCCAGTACTTC. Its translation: CATQTEYQETQYF.

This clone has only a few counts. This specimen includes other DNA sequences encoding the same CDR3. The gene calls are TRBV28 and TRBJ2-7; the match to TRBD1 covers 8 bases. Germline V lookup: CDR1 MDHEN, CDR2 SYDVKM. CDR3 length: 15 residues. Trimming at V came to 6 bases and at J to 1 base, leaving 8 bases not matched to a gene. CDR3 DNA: TGTGCCAGCAGCCCACCGGGACAGGATTCCTACGAGCAGTACTTC. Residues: CASSPPGQDSYEQYF.

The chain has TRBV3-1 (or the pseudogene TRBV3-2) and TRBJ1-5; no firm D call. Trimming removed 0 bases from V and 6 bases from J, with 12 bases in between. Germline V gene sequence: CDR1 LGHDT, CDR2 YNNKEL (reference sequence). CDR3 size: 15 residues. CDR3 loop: CASSQDLNILQPQHF. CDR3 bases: TGTGCCAGCAGCCAAGATCTCAACATACTTCAGCCCCAGCATTTT.

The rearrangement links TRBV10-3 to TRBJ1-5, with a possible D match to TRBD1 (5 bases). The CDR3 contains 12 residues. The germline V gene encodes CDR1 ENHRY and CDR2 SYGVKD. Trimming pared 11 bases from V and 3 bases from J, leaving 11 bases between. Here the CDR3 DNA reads TGTGCCGTCGGGACGGTCAATCAGCCCCAGCATTTT. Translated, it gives CAVGTVNQPQHF.

CDR3: CATSDRSESTDTQYF. Written as DNA, the CDR3 is TGTGCCACCAGTGATAGGTCCGAGAGCACAGATACGCAGTATTTT. The chain recombines TRBV24-1 with TRBJ2-3; no clear D gene. From germline, CDR1 is KGHDR and CDR2 SFDVKD. Deletions cut 3 bases from V and 0 bases from J, with 9 bases between. This CDR3 has 15 residues.

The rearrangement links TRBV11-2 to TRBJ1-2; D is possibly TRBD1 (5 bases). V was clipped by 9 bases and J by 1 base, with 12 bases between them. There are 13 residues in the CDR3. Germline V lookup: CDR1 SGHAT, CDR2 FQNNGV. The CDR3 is CASKIDSNYGYTF. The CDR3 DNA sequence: TGTGCCAGTAAAATTGACAGTAACTATGGCTACACCTTC.

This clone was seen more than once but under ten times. CDR3 bases: TGTGCCAGCAGCTTAGTGGCGGGAACCTACGAGCAGTACTTC. Translated: CASSLVAGTYEQYF. V and J are TRBV7-9 and TRBJ2-7; D may be TRBD2 (6 bases). CDR1 and CDR2 from the germline V gene are SEHNR and FQNEAQ (reference sequence). The CDR3 runs to 14 residues. Trimming removed 1 base at V and 2 bases at J, with 9 bases between. Based on the CDR3 plus reference TRBV7-9 and TRBJ2-7, the full variable domain is DTGVSQNPRHKITKRGQNVTFRCDPISEHNRLYWYRQTLGQGPEFLTYFQNEAQLEKSRLLSDRFSAERPKGSFSTLEIQRTEQGDSAMYLCASSLVAGTYEQYFGPGTRLTVT.

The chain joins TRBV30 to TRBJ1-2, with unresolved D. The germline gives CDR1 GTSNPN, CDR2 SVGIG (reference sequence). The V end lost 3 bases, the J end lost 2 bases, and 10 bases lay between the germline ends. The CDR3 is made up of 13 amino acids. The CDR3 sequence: CAWRDWANYGYTF. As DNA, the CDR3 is TGTGCCTGGAGGGACTGGGCGAACTATGGCTACACCTTC. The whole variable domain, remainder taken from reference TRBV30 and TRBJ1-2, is SQTIHQWPATLVQPVGSPLSLECTVEGTSNPNLYWYRQAAGRGLQLLFYSVGIGQISSEVPQNLSASRPQDRQFILSSKKLLLSDSGFYLCAWRDWANYGYTFGSGTRLTVV.